A selection of T cell receptor beta chains follows, all from one sample in a study of regulatory T cells in long-lasting Graves disease. TCRdb re-derived calls from the multiplex PCR reads in MiXCR, one entry per CDR3 protein. This sample yields under 450,000 distinct CDR3 sequences, of which around 16% are seen a single time; 20% belongs to the top ten. The sample also formed part of further work on T cells in Graves' hyperthyroidism and ophthalmopathy.

Sequenced here: peripheral blood mononuclear cells (PBMCs), sampled at new diagnosis, from a patient treated with antithyroid drugs. The receptors stem from a young woman with Graves disease. CDR3s include the opening cysteine and the closing phenylalanine or tryptophan. D genes are given only for firm matches. Only some rows state a clone size, as once, few, many or a class for expanded clones.

j_call clone_size v_call d_call cdr3_aa cdr3_nt
TRBJ2-3 . TRBV6-2/TRBV6-3 . CASSYLQGDTQYF TGTGCCAGCAGTTACTTGCAGGGAGATACGCAGTATTTT
TRBJ2-1 many TRBV7-8 . CASSSLDSSYNEQFF TGTGCCAGCAGCTCACTCGACAGCTCCTACAATGAGCAGTTCTTC
TRBJ1-6 . TRBV7-8 . CASSLRQQGQFNSPLHF TGTGCCAGCAGCTTGCGCCAACAAGGACAGTTCAATTCACCCCTCCACTTT
TRBJ1-5 many TRBV28 TRBD1 CASSSSQGGNQPQHF TGTGCCAGCAGTTCCTCACAGGGGGGCAATCAGCCCCAGCATTTT
TRBJ2-1 many TRBV5-1 . CASSLEIRYNEQFF TGCGCCAGCAGCTTGGAGATTAGGTACAATGAGCAGTTCTTC
TRBJ1-6 many TRBV6-1 TRBD1 CASRLDRGLYSPLHF TGTGCCAGCAGATTAGACAGGGGGCTTTATTCACCCCTCCACTTT
TRBJ2-7 . TRBV7-9 . CASSPARLGPKEQYF TGTGCCAGCAGCCCGGCGCGCTTGGGTCCAAAGGAGCAGTACTTC
TRBJ1-1 many TRBV30 . CAWSAYDTEAFF TGTGCCTGGAGTGCGTACGATACTGAAGCTTTCTTT
TRBJ1-2 . TRBV5-1 . CASSLSVPANYGYTF TGCGCCAGCAGCTTGTCCGTTCCAGCTAACTATGGCTACACCTTC
TRBJ2-3 . TRBV20-1 . CSARDWRLPNTDTQYF TGCAGTGCTAGAGATTGGCGACTACCGAACACAGATACGCAGTATTTT
TRBJ1-2 few TRBV10-3 TRBD1 CAITQTGGNGYTF TGTGCCATCACCCAAACAGGGGGCAATGGCTACACCTTC
TRBJ2-7 many TRBV4-2 . CASSQASGASVYEQYF TGTGCCAGCAGCCAAGCCTCCGGGGCCTCCGTCTACGAGCAGTACTTC
TRBJ2-3 many TRBV20-1 . CSANYRDTDTQYF TGCAGTGCTAACTACAGGGATACAGATACGCAGTATTTT
TRBJ1-3 . TRBV18 . CASSPLALWQSSGNTIYF TGTGCCAGCTCACCCCTCGCGTTGTGGCAGAGCTCTGGAAACACCATATATTTT
TRBJ1-2 many TRBV11-2 . CAVENGYTF TGTGCCGTGGAGAATGGCTACACCTTC
TRBJ2-1 . TRBV6-1 . CASMGGGYNEQFF TGTGCCAGCATGGGAGGGGGTTACAATGAGCAGTTCTTC
TRBJ1-5 many TRBV24-1 . CATSLGYQPQHF TGTGCCACCAGTTTGGGATATCAGCCCCAGCATTTT
TRBJ2-3 many TRBV5-5 TRBD1 CASRATTGIGTDTQYF TGTGCCAGCCGAGCCACGACAGGGATCGGGACAGATACGCAGTATTTT
TRBJ2-5 few TRBV29-1 . CSVDTPETQYF TGCAGCGTTGATACTCCAGAGACCCAGTACTTC
TRBJ1-2 . TRBV24-1 . CATSGGYGYTF TGTGCCACCAGTGGGGGATATGGCTACACCTTC
TRBJ2-3 few TRBV29-1 TRBD2 CSVAGTSGSTDTQYF TGCAGCGTTGCGGGGACTAGCGGTAGCACAGATACGCAGTATTTT
TRBJ2-2 many TRBV7-9 . CASSFGVFRSNTGELFF TGTGCCAGCAGCTTTGGGGTATTTCGGTCGAACACCGGGGAGCTGTTTTTT
TRBJ2-3 many TRBV6-1 TRBD1 CASSQTGSGTDTQYF TGTGCCAGCAGCCAGACAGGGTCGGGCACAGATACGCAGTATTTT
TRBJ1-2 few TRBV6-1 TRBD1 CASSRPGTGGYTF TGTGCCAGCAGTCGGCCAGGGACAGGTGGCTACACCTTC
TRBJ1-1 many TRBV7-9 . CASSLVSQAFF TGTGCCAGCAGCTTAGTAAGTCAGGCTTTCTTT
TRBJ2-3 many TRBV20-1 . CSAVFGGNTDTQYF TGCAGTGCTGTCTTCGGAGGAAACACAGATACGCAGTATTTT
TRBJ2-1 many TRBV12-3/TRBV12-4 . CASGIYGGGNEQFF TGTGCCAGCGGCATTTATGGTGGGGGCAATGAGCAGTTCTTC
TRBJ2-2 . TRBV27 TRBD1 CASSSWGQGTTGELFF TGTGCCAGCAGTAGTTGGGGACAGGGGACCACCGGGGAGCTGTTTTTT
TRBJ2-1 many TRBV5-4 . CASSASYNEQFF TGTGCCAGCAGCGCCTCATACAATGAGCAGTTCTTC
TRBJ1-6 few TRBV2 . CASRAGAGRNSPLHF TGTGCCAGCAGGGCAGGGGCAGGGCGGAATTCACCCCTCCACTTT
TRBJ2-7 many TRBV6-5 . CASSSRLEDSRYF TGTGCCAGCAGTTCCCGCCTCGAGGATAGTCGGTACTTC
TRBJ1-6 many TRBV2 TRBD1 CASSELGTGGSPLHF TGTGCCAGCAGTGAATTGGGGACAGGGGGATCACCCCTCCACTTT
TRBJ2-7 few TRBV5-8 . CASSLPNEQYF TGTGCCAGCAGCTTGCCTAACGAGCAGTACTTC